This TCR beta chain was retrieved from a study of blood T cells in healthy people across ages. This clonotype was detected only a few times. Its antigen remains unidentified. Study-wide results and limits: Naive CD4+ cells and diversity were both higher in long-lived donors than in aged donors. One million T cells yielded diversity estimates that were considered underestimates.

Combining a sample-barcoded 5' primer with a J-beta primer mix, a second PCR ran for roughly 6 to 11 cycles. Researchers report that each sample yielded at least 2.5 million CDR3-containing paired-end reads. TCRdb reprocessed the 5' RACE reads via MiXCR and lists one record per CDR3 protein. Of around 900,000 distinct CDR3 sequences listed, 51% are singletons. Germline loops: CDR1 SQVTM, CDR2 ANQGSEA. CDR3 length: 14 residues. V was shortened by 5 bases and J by 1 base, with 11 bases between the two germline ends. The chain joins TRBV29-1 to TRBJ2-2, with D unresolved. Sequenced: blood. This clonotype originated in a woman aged 55-75 years in good health. The CDR3 here is CSVPGDVNTGELFF. The CDR3 region has the DNA TGCAGCGTTCCTGGCGACGTGAACACCGGGGAGCTGTTTTTT.